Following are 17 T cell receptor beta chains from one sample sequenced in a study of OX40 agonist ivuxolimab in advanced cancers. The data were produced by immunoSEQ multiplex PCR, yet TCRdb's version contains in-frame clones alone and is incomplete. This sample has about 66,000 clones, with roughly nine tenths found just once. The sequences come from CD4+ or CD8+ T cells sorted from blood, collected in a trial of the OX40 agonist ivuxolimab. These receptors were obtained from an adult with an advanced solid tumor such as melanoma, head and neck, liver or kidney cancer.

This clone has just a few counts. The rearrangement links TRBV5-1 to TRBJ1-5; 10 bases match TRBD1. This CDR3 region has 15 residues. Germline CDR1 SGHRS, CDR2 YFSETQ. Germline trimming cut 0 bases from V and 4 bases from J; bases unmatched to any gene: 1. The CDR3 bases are TGCGCCAGCAGCTTGGCGGGACAGGGGAATCAGCCCCAGCATTTT. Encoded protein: CASSLAGQGNQPQHF.

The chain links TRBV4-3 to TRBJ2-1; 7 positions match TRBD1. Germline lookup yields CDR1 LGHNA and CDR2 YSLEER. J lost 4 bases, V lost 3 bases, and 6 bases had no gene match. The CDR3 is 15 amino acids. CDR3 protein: CASSHENRGYNEQFF. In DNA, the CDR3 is TGCGCCAGCAGCCATGAGAACAGGGGTTACAATGAGCAGTTCTTC.

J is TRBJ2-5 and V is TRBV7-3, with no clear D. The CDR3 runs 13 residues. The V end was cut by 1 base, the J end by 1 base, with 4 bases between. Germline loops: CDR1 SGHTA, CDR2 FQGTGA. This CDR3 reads CASSLSRQETQYF. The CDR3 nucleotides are TGTGCCAGCAGCTTAAGCCGCCAAGAGACCCAGTACTTC.

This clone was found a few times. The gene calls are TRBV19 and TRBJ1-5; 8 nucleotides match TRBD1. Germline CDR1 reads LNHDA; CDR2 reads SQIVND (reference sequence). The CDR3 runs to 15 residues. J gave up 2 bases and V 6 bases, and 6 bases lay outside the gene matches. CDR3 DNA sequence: TGTGCCAGTAGGGACAGGGTGAGGGGCAATCAGCCCCAGCATTTT. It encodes CASRDRVRGNQPQHF.

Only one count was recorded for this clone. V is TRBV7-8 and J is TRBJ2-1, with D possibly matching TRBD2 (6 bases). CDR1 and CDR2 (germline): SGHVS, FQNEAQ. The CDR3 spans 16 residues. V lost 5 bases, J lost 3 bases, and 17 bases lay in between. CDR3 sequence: CASSPRRLANYNEQFF. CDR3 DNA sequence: TGTGCCAGCAGCCCGCGGAGGCTAGCGAACTACAATGAGCAGTTCTTC.

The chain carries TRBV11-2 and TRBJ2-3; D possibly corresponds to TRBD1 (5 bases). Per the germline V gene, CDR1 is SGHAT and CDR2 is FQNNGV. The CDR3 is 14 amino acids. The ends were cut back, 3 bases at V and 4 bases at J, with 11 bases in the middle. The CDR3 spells CASSFGRASDTQYF. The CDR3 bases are TGTGCCAGCAGCTTCGGCAGGGCGTCAGATACGCAGTATTTT.

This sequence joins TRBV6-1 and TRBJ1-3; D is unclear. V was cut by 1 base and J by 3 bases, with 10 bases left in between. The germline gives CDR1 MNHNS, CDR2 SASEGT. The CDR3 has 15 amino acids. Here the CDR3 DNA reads TGTGCCAGCAGTGAAGGGAGGGTGGGTGGAAACACCATATATTTT. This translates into CASSEGRVGGNTIYF.

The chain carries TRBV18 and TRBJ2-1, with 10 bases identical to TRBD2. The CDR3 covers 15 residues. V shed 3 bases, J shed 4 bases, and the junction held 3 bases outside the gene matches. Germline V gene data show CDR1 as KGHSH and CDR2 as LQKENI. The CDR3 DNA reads TGTGCCAGCTCACCCAGCGGGAGGGGTTACAATGAGCAGTTCTTC. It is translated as CASSPSGRGYNEQFF. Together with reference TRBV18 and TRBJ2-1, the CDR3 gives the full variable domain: NAGVMQNPRHLVRRRGQEARLRCSPMKGHSHVYWYRQLPEEGLKFMVYLQKENIIDESGMPKERFSAEFPKEGPSILRIQQVVRGDSAAYFCASSPSGRGYNEQFFGPGTRLTVL.

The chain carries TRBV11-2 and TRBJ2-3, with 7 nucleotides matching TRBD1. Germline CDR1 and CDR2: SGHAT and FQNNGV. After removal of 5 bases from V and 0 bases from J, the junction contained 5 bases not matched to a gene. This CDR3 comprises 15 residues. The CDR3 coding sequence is TGTGCCAGCAGCCCCCGGGACAGAAGCACAGATACGCAGTATTTT. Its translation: CASSPRDRSTDTQYF.

CDR3: CASSFGRAYEQYF. CDR3 nucleotides: TGTGCCAGCAGCTTCGGACGGGCCTACGAGCAGTACTTC. V is TRBV7-2 and J is TRBJ2-7; unclear D gene. The CDR3 is 13 residues long. The V and J ends lost 3 bases and 2 bases respectively, with 8 bases between them. Per the germline V gene, CDR1 is SGHTA and CDR2 is FQGNSA.

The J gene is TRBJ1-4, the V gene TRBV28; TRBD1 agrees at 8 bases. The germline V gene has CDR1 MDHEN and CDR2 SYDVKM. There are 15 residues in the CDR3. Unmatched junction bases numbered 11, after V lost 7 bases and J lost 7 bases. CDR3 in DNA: TGTGCCAGCATCGACAGGGGCCAAAAGTTTGAAAAACTGTTTTTT. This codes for CASIDRGQKFEKLFF.

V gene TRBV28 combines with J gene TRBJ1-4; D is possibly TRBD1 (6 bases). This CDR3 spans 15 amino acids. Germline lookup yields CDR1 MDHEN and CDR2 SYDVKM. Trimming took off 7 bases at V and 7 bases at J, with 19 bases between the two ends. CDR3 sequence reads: CASTHKQGGSEKLFF. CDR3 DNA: TGTGCCAGCACCCATAAACAGGGAGGCAGTGAAAAACTGTTTTTT. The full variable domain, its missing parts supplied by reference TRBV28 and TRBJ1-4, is DVKVTQSSRYLVKRTGEKVFLECVQDMDHENMFWYRQDPGLGLRLIYFSYDVKMKEKGDIPEGYSVSREKKERFSLILESASTNQTSMYLCASTHKQGGSEKLFFGSGTQLSVL.

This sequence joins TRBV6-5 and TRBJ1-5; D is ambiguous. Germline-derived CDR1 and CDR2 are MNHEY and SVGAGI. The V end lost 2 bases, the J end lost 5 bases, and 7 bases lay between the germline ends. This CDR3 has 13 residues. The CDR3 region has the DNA TGTGCCAGCAGTTACCAGCAATATCAGCCCCAGCATTTT. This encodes CASSYQQYQPQHF.

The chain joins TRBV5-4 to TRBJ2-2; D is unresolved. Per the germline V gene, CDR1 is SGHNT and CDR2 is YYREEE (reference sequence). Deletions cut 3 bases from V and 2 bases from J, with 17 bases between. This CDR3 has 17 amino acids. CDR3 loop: CASSSLLGPANTGELFF. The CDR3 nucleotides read TGTGCCAGCAGCTCCCTACTGGGCCCCGCTAACACCGGGGAGCTGTTTTTT.

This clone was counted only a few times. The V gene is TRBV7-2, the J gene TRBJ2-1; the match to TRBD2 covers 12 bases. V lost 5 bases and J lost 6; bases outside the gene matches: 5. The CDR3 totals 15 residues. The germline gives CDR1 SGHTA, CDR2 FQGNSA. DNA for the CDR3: TGTGCCAGCAGCAGACTAGCGGGAGCCCTCAATGAGCAGTTCTTC. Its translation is CASSRLAGALNEQFF.

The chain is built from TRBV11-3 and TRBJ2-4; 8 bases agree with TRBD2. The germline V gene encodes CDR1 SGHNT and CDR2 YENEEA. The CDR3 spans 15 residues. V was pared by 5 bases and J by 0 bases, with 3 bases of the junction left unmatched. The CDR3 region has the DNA TGTGCCAGCAGCCTAGCGGGTCTAGCCAAAAACATTCAGTACTTC. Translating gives CASSLAGLAKNIQYF.

CDR3 in DNA: TGCGCCAGCCCGTATAGGGTACCCTTGGGAAACACCATATATTTT. Its protein product is CASPYRVPLGNTIYF. This sequence joins TRBV10-1 and TRBJ1-3, with D unresolved. This CDR3 region has 15 residues. The V gene lost 8 bases and the J gene lost 4 bases, with 18 bases spanning the gap. Germline V gene lookup returns CDR1 WNHNN and CDR2 SYGVQD (reference sequence).